Listed here are 4 T cell receptor beta chains from one sample, sequenced in a study of cytomegalovirus exposure and HLA in healthy donors. PCR employed 60 Vbeta and 13 Jbeta primers. The protocol was immunoSEQ multiplex PCR, while the TCRdb copy is restricted to in-frame clones and leaves out a portion. The sample lists some 70,000 clones, roughly 69% occurring once. Specimen: PBMCs. The receptors were gathered from a woman aged 45-65 years in good health and CMV-seronegative.

The genes are TRBV12-5 and TRBJ1-1; D unresolved. Germline CDR1 LGHNT, CDR2 FRNRAP. The CDR3 covers 13 residues. Trimming took off 3 bases at V and 6 bases at J, with 11 bases between the two ends. The CDR3 protein is CASGFWGGAEAFF. The CDR3 bases are TGTGCTAGTGGTTTCTGGGGAGGTGCTGAAGCTTTCTTT.

The V call is TRBV9, the J call TRBJ2-5; D not certain. In germline, CDR1 is SGDLS, CDR2 YYNGEE. The CDR3 runs 16 residues. V was cut by 3 bases and J by 2 bases, with 17 bases left in between. CDR3 loop: CASSGRGTISQETQYF. CDR3 in DNA: TGTGCCAGCAGCGGAAGAGGTACTATTTCTCAAGAGACCCAGTACTTC.

The chain joins TRBV19 to TRBJ1-2; TRBD1 matches 9 bases. Germline V gene lookup returns CDR1 LNHDA and CDR2 SQIVND (reference sequence). Germline trimming cut 5 bases from V and 4 bases from J; bases unmatched to any gene: 5. This CDR3 has 14 amino acids. The CDR3 region is CASSAWTGVYGYTF. DNA for the CDR3: TGTGCCAGTAGTGCGTGGACAGGGGTCTATGGCTACACCTTC. Together with reference TRBV19 and TRBJ1-2, the CDR3 gives the full variable domain: DGGITQSPKYLFRKEGQNVTLSCEQNLNHDAMYWYRQDPGQGLRLIYYSQIVNDFQKGDIAEGYSVSREKKESFPLTVTSAQKNPTAFYLCASSAWTGVYGYTFGSGTRLTVV.

The V call is TRBV2, the J call TRBJ2-4; maybe TRBD2 (6 bases). There are 12 residues in the CDR3. The V gene lost 8 bases and the J gene lost 5 bases, with 10 bases spanning the gap. CDR1 is SNHLY and CDR2 is FYNNEI in the germline V gene. Here the CDR3 reads CASGTSENIQYF. As DNA, the CDR3 is TGTGCCAGCGGGACTTCAGAAAACATTCAGTACTTC.